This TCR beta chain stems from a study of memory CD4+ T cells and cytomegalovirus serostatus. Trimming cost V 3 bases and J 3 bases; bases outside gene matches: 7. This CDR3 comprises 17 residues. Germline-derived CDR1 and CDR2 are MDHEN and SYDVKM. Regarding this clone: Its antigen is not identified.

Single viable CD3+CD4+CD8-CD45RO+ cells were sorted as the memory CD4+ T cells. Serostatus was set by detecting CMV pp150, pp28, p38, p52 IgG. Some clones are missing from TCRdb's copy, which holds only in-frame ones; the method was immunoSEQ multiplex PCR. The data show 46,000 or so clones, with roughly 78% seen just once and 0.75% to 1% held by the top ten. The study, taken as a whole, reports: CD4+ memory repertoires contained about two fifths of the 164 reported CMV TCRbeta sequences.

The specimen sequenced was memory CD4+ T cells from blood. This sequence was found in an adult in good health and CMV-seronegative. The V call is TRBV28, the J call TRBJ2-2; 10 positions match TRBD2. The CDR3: CASSFRLAGADTGELFF. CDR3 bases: TGTGCCAGCAGTTTCCGGCTAGCGGGGGCCGACACCGGGGAGCTGTTTTTT. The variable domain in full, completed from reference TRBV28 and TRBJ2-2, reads DVKVTQSSRYLVKRTGEKVFLECVQDMDHENMFWYRQDPGLGLRLIYFSYDVKMKEKGDIPEGYSVSREKKERFSLILESASTNQTSMYLCASSFRLAGADTGELFFGEGSRLTVL.